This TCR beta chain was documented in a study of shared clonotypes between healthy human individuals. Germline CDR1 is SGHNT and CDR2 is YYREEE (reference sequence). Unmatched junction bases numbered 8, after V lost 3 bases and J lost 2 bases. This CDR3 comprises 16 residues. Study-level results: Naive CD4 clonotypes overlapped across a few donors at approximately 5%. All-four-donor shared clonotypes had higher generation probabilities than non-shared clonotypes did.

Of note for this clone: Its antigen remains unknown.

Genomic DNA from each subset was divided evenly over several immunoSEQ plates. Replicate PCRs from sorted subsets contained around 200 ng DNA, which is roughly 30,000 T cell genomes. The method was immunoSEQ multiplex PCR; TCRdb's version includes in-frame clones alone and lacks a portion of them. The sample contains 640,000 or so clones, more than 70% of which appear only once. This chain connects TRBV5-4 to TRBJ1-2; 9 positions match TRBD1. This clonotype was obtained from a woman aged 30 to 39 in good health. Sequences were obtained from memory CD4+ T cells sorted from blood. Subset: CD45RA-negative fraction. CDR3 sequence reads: CASSWIRDRENYGYTF. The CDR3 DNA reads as TGTGCCAGCAGCTGGATCCGGGACAGGGAGAACTATGGCTACACCTTC.